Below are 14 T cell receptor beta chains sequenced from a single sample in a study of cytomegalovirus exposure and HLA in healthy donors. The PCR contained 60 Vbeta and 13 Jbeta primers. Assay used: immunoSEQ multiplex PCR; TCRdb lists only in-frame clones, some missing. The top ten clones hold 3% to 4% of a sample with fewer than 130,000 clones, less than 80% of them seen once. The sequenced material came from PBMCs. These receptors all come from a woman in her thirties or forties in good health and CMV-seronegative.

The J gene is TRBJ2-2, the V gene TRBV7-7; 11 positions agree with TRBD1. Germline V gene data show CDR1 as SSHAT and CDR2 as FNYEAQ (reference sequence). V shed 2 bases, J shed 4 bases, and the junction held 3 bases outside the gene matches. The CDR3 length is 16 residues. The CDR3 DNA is TGTGCCAGCAGCTTAACTGGGACAGGGGGCACCGGGGAGCTGTTTTTT. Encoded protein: CASSLTGTGGTGELFF.

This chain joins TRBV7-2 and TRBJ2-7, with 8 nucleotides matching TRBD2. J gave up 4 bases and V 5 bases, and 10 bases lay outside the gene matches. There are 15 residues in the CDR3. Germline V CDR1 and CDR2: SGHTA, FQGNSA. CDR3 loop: CASSGGSGALYEQYF. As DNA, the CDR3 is TGTGCCAGCAGCGGCGGTAGCGGGGCCTTATACGAGCAGTACTTC.

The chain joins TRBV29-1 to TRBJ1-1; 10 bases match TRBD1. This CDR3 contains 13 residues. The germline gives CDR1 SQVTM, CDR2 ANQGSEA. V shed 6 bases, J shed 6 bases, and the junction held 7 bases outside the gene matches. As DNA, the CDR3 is TGCAGCGTAGGAAGACAGGGGGCGGCTGAAGCTTTCTTT. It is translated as CSVGRQGAAEAFF.

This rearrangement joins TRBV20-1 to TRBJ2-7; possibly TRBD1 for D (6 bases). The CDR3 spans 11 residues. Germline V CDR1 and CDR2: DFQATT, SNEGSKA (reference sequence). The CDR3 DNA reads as TGCAGCCCTACAGGGTCCTACGAGCAGTACTTC. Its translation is CSPTGSYEQYF.

The CDR3 sequence: CASSLWDSGNNEQFF. Written as DNA, the CDR3 is TGTGCCAGCAGTTTATGGGATAGCGGTAACAATGAGCAGTTCTTC. This rearrangement joins TRBV27 to TRBJ2-1, with D possibly TRBD2 on 6 matching bases. Trimming took 1 base from V and 5 from J, leaving 12 bases between them. The CDR3 has 15 amino acids. Germline V CDR1 and CDR2: MNHEY, SMNVEV (reference sequence).

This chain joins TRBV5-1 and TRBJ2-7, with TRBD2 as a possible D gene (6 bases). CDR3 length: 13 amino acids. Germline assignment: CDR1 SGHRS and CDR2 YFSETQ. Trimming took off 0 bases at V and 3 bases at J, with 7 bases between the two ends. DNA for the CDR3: TGCGCCAGCAGCTTGGTGACTAGCTACGAGCAGTACTTC. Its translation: CASSLVTSYEQYF.

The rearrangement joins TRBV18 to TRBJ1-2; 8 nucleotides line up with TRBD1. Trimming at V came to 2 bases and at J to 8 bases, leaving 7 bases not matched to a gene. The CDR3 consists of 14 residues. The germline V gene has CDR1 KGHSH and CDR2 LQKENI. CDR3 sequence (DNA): TGTGCCAGCTCACCAAGTGGACAGGGAAACGGCTACACCTTC. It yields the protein CASSPSGQGNGYTF. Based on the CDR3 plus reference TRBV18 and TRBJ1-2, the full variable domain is NAGVMQNPRHLVRRRGQEARLRCSPMKGHSHVYWYRQLPEEGLKFMVYLQKENIIDESGMPKERFSAEFPKEGPSILRIQQVVRGDSAAYFCASSPSGQGNGYTFGSGTRLTVV.

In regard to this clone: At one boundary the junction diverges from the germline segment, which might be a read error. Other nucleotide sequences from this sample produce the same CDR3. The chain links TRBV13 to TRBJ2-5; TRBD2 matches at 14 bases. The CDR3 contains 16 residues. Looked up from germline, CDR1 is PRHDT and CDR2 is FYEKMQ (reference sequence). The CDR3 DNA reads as TGCGCCAGCAGCGGGACTAGCGGGGGTTACCAAGAGACCCAGTACTTC. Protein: CASSGTSGGYQETQYF.

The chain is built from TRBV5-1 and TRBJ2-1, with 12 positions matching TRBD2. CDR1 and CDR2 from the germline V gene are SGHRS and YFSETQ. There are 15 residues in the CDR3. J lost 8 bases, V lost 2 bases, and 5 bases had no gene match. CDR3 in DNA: TGCGCCAGCAGCTTTGATCTAGCGGGAGGGGATGAGCAGTTCTTC. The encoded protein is CASSFDLAGGDEQFF.

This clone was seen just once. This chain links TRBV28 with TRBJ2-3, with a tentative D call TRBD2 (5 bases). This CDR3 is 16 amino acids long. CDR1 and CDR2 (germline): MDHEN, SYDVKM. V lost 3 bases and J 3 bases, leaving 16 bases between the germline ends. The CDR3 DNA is TGTGCCAGCAGTTTCCAGGCCGGGGTGGGAACAGATACGCAGTATTTT. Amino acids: CASSFQAGVGTDTQYF.

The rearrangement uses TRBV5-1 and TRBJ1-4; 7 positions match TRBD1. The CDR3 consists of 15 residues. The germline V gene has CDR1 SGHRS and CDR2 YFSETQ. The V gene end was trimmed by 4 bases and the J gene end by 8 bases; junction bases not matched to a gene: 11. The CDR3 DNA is TGCGCCAGCAGCCGCCCCGGAGGGGGCAACGAAAAACTGTTTTTT. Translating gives CASSRPGGGNEKLFF. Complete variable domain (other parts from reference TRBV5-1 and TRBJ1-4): KAGVTQTPRYLIKTRGQQVTLSCSPISGHRSVSWYQQTPGQGLQFLFEYFSETQRNKGNFPGRFSGRQFSNSRSEMNVSTLELGDSALYLCASSRPGGGNEKLFFGSGTQLSVL.

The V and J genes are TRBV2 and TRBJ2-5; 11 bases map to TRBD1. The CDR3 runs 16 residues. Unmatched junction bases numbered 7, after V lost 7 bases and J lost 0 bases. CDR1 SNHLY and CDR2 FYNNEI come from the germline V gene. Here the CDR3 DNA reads TGTGCCAGCACCCAAGGACAGGGGGCTGACCAAGAGACCCAGTACTTC. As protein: CASTQGQGADQETQYF.

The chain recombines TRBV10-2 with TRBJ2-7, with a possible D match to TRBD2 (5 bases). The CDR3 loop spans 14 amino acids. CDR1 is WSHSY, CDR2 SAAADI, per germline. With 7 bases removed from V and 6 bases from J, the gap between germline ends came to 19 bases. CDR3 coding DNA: TGCGCCAGCATTCCGGAGGTAATTTCCACCGAGCAGTACTTC. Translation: CASIPEVISTEQYF.

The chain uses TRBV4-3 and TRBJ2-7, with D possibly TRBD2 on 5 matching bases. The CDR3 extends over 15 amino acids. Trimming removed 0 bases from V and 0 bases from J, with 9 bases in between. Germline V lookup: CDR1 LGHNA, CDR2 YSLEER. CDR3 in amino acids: CASSQDTGYSYEQYF. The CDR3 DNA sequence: TGCGCCAGCAGCCAAGATACGGGGTACTCCTACGAGCAGTACTTC.